The following is a TCR beta chain sequence with its context. This record belongs to a study of T cell responses to AZD1222 COVID-19 vaccine. TCRdb keeps only in-frame clones here, not all; method: immunoSEQ multiplex PCR. The sample yields 100,000 to 150,000 clones, approximately 85% seen once. This specimen was peripheral blood, taken on day 0 of AZD1222 vaccination. The clonotype originates from an adult in good health.

CDR3 loop: CASSSDRLTSYEQYF. The CDR3 DNA is TGTGCCAGCAGCTCGGACAGGCTGACTTCCTACGAGCAGTACTTC. The rearrangement joins TRBV6-5 to TRBJ2-7; TRBD1 matches at 7 bases. Looked up from germline, CDR1 is MNHEY and CDR2 is SVGAGI. V was pared by 6 bases and J by 1 base, with 9 bases of the junction left unmatched. This CDR3 contains 15 residues.